This paragraph covers one T cell receptor (beta chain) sequence. These data come from a study of shared clonotypes between healthy human individuals. TCRdb's table, derived via immunoSEQ multiplex PCR, lists solely in-frame clones and lacks some. The table shows roughly 2,500,000 clones, with 93% occurring only once. Sequenced material: naive CD4+ T cells from PBMCs. The subset here: CD45RA+ positively selected. The origin of this receptor is a man between 18 and 29 years old in good health. Some clones in this sample may be carry-over from other donors' samples.

CDR3 sequence: CASSFYPRDRENEQYF. CDR3 DNA: TGTGCCAGCAGCTTCTACCCAAGAGACAGGGAGAACGAGCAGTACTTC. The chain joins TRBV5-5 to TRBJ2-7; TRBD1 matches 7 bases. There are 16 residues in the CDR3. The trim removed 2 bases at V and 5 bases at J, leaving 13 bases unmatched. CDR1 and CDR2 (germline): SGHKS, YYEKEE (reference sequence).